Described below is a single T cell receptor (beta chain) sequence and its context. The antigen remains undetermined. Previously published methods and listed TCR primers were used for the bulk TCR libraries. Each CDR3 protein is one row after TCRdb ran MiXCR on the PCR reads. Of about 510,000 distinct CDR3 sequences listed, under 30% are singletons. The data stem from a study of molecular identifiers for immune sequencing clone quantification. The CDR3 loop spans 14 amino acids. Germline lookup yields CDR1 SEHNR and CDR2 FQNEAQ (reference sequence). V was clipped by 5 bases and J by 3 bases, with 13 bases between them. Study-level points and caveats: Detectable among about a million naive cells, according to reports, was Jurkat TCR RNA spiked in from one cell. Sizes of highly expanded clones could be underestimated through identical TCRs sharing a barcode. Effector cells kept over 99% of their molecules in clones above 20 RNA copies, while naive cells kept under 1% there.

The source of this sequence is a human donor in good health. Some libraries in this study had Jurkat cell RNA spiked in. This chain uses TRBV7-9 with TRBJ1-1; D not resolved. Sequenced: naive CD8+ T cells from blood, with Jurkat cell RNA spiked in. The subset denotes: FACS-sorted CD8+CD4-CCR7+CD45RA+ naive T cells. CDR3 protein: CASSPPPWDTEAFF. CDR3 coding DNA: TGTGCCAGCAGCCCCCCCCCCTGGGACACTGAAGCTTTCTTT.